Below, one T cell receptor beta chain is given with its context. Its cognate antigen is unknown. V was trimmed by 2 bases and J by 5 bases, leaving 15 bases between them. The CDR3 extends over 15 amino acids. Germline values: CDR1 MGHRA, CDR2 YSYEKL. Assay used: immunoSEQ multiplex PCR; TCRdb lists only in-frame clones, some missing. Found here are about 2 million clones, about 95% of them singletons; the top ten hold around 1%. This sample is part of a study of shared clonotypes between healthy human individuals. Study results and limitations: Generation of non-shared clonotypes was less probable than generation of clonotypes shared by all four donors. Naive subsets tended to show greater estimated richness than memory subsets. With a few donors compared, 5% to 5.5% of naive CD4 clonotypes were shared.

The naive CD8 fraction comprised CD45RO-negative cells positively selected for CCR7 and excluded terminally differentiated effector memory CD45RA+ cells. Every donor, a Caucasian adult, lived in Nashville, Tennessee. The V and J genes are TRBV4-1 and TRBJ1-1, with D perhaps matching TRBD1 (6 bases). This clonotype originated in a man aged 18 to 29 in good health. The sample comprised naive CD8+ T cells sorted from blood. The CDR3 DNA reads TGCGCCAGCAGCCAACAAGTGGGGGCGAAGACTGAAGCTTTCTTT. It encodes CASSQQVGAKTEAFF.